Presented here are 5 T cell receptor beta chains from one specimen sequenced in a study of T cell changes during pregnancy in multiple sclerosis. TCRdb's copy holds only in-frame clones and misses some; the assay was immunoSEQ multiplex PCR. The repertoire holds 50,000 or so clones, with almost 95% as singletons. The sample in question was CD4+ T cells from peripheral blood mononuclear cells, obtained in the third trimester of pregnancy. The receptor source for this set is a female donor with multiple sclerosis, enrolled in a pregnancy study.

V gene TRBV18 combines with J gene TRBJ1-6; possible D gene TRBD1, 5 bases. Trimming removed 2 bases at V and 0 bases at J, with 23 bases between. The germline V gene has CDR1 KGHSH and CDR2 LQKENI. The CDR3 is 21 residues long. The CDR3 DNA is TGTGCCAGCTCACCATCGACAGACTTCGCGGTCGGGAGCTCCTATAATTCACCCCTCCACTTT. Protein product: CASSPSTDFAVGSSYNSPLHF.

The chain is built from TRBV13 and TRBJ1-1; tentative D call: TRBD1 (6 bases). CDR1 is PRHDT, CDR2 FYEKMQ, per germline (reference sequence). The ends were cut back, 5 bases at V and 10 bases at J, with 14 bases in the middle. This CDR3 region has 12 residues. The CDR3 DNA is TGTGCCAGCAGCCCCCGGACAGTTCGAGCTTTCTTT. Protein sequence: CASSPRTVRAFF.

This clone has just one count. The J gene is TRBJ2-1, the V gene TRBV27; 12 nucleotides match TRBD1. Trimming removed 8 bases from V and 10 bases from J; junction bases left unmatched: 15. The CDR3 runs 16 residues. Germline V gene data show CDR1 as MNHEY and CDR2 as SMNVEV (reference sequence). CDR3 sequence reads: CASATAGTGGRGEQFF. As DNA, the CDR3 is TGTGCCAGCGCCACCGCCGGGACAGGGGGCCGGGGGGAGCAGTTCTTC.

This clone was seen once. The V call is TRBV2, the J call TRBJ2-2; 8 bases line up with TRBD2. Germline V gives CDR1 SNHLY, CDR2 FYNNEI. Germline trimming cut 2 bases from V and 4 bases from J; bases unmatched to any gene: 3. The CDR3 length is 15 residues. CDR3 in amino acids: CASSESGGATGELFF. The CDR3 DNA sequence: TGTGCCAGCAGTGAATCCGGGGGGGCCACCGGGGAGCTGTTTTTT. Full variable domain (rest looked up from reference TRBV2 and TRBJ2-2): EPEVTQTPSHQVTQMGQEVILRCVPISNHLYFYWYRQILGQKVEFLVSFYNNEISEKSEIFDDQFSVERPDGSNFTLKIRSTKLEDSAMYFCASSESGGATGELFFGEGSRLTVL.

The chain links TRBV7-3 to TRBJ1-1, with 9 bases aligning to TRBD1. Germline values: CDR1 SGHTA, CDR2 FQGTGA. This CDR3 contains 16 residues. V shed 4 bases and J 1 base; nucleotides not matched to a gene: 7. CDR3 sequence (DNA): TGTGCCAGCAGCTCAGAAACAGGGGGCGGGAACACTGAAGCTTTCTTT. As protein: CASSSETGGGNTEAFF.